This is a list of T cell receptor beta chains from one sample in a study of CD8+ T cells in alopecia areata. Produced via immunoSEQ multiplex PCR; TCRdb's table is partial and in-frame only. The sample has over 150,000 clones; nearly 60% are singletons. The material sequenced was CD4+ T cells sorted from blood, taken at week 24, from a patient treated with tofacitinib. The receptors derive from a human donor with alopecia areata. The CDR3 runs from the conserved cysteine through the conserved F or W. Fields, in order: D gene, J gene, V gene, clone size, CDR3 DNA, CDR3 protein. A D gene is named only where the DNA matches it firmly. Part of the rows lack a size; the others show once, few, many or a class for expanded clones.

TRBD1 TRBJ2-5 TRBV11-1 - TGTGCCAGCAGCCCGAAGGACAGGAGATTCCAAGAGACCCAGTACTTC CASSPKDRRFQETQYF
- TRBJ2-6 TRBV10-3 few TGTGCCATCAGTGAGACAGGGTCTGGGGCCAACGTCCTGACTTTC CAISETGSGANVLTF
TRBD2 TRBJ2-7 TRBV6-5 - TGTGCCAGCAGCCGAGGGACTAGCGGGTTGTACGAGCAGTACTTC CASSRGTSGLYEQYF
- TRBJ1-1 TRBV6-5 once TGTGCCAGCAGTTACGGTTGGGACGCGATCACTGAAGCTTTCTTT CASSYGWDAITEAFF
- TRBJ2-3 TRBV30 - TGTGCCTGGAGGCAGGCAGATACGCAGTATTTT CAWRQADTQYF
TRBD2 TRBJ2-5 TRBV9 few TGTGCCAGCAGCGCCAATGCTGCGGGGGGAGAGACCCAGTACTTC CASSANAAGGETQYF
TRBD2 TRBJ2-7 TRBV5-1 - TGCGCCAGCAGCCCGGACGCCGTAGCGGGATGGGACGAGCAGTACTTC CASSPDAVAGWDEQYF
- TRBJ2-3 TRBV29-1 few TGCAGCGTTGGGGCAGGGACTTCTAGCACAGATACGCAGTATTTT CSVGAGTSSTDTQYF
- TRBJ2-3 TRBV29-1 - TGCAGCGTTCCGGGTGGTGGCACAGATACGCAGTATTTT CSVPGGGTDTQYF
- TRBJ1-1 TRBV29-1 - TGCAGCGTTGATCACAGGACACCTGAAGCTTTCTTT CSVDHRTPEAFF
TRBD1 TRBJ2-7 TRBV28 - TGTGCCAGCAGCGGAGGGGGACAGGGATCCCACGAGCAGTACTTC CASSGGGQGSHEQYF
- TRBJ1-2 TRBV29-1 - TGCAGCGTTCAAGCTAACTATGGCTACACCTTC CSVQANYGYTF
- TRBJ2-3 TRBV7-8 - TGTGCCAGCAGCCCAGAATATCAGGATAGCACAGATACGCAGTATTTT CASSPEYQDSTDTQYF
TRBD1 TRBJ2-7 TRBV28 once TGTGCCAGCAGTTCTAACAGGGGGCTTTGGGAGCAGTACTTC CASSSNRGLWEQYF
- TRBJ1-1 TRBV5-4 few TGTGCCAGCAGCTATGACGGACACAGCGAGAACACTGAAGCTTTCTTT CASSYDGHSENTEAFF
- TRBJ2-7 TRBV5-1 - TGCGCCAGCAGCTTGACTAGTGGTTCCTACGAGCAGTACTTC CASSLTSGSYEQYF
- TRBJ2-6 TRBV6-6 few TGTGCCAGCAGTGCATATAACTCTGGGGCCAACGTCCTGACTTTC CASSAYNSGANVLTF
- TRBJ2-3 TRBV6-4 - TGTGCCAGCTCATTCGACCGCACAGATACGCAGTATTTT CASSFDRTDTQYF
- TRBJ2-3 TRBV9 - TGTGCCAGCAGCACTGTAAGCTCCCGAGATACGCAGTATTTT CASSTVSSRDTQYF
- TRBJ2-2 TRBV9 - TGTGCCAGCAGCGTAGGTCAGTGGGGGCTGACCGGGGAGCTGTTTTTT CASSVGQWGLTGELFF
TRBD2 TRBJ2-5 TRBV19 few TGTGCCAGTAGTAAGCTAGCGGCCCAAGAGACCCAGTACTTC CASSKLAAQETQYF
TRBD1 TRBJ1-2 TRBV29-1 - TGCAGCGTCGCGCCGGGACAGGGGGCGGCTAACTATGGCTACACCTTC CSVAPGQGAANYGYTF
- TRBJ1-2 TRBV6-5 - TGTGCCAGCACGGCGGACCGCCATGGCTACACCTTC CASTADRHGYTF
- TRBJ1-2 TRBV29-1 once TGCAGCGTTGAAGGGACGGACTATGGCTACACCTTC CSVEGTDYGYTF
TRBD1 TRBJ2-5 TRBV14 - TGTGCCAGCAGCCGGCTCGGGACAGGTTCGGCAGAGACCCAGTACTTC CASSRLGTGSAETQYF